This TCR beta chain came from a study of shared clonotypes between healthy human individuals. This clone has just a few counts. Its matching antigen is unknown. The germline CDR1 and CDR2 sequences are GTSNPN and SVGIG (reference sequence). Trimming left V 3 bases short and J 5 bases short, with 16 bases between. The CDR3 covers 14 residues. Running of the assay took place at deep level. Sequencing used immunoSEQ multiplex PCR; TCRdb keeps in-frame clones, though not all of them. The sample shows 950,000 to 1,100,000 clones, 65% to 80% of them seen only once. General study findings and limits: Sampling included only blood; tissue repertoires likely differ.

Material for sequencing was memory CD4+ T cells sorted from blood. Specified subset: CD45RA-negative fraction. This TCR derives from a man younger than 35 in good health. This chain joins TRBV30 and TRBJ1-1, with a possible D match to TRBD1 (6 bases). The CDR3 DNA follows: TGTGCCTGGAGAAACAGGGCCCTACGGACTGAAGCTTTCTTT. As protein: CAWRNRALRTEAFF.